This T cell receptor beta chain was retrieved from a study of cytomegalovirus exposure and HLA in healthy donors. Broader study findings: In a later analysis, a missense DCLRE1C variant was linked to TCR beta V- and J-gene trimming. Presence/absence analyses supposed approximately even sequencing depth among donors.

Vbeta (60) and Jbeta (13) primers were used in the PCR. Generated by immunoSEQ multiplex PCR, the TCRdb table keeps only in-frame clones and is missing some. The sample holds around 65,000 clones, roughly two thirds seen once. As to this clone: The antigen is not known.

Sequenced input: PBMCs. The receptor was derived from a man aged 25-40 years in good health and CMV-seronegative.

Here the CDR3 reads CASSRDRQYLQETQYF. CDR3 nucleotide sequence: TGTGCCAGCAGCCGGGACAGACAATACCTACAAGAGACCCAGTACTTC. This chain joins TRBV2 and TRBJ2-5; TRBD1 aligns across 7 bases. The CDR3 has 16 amino acids. The V gene's germline CDR1 is SNHLY and CDR2 FYNNEI. Trimming at V came to 6 bases and at J to 2 bases, leaving 12 bases not matched to a gene.